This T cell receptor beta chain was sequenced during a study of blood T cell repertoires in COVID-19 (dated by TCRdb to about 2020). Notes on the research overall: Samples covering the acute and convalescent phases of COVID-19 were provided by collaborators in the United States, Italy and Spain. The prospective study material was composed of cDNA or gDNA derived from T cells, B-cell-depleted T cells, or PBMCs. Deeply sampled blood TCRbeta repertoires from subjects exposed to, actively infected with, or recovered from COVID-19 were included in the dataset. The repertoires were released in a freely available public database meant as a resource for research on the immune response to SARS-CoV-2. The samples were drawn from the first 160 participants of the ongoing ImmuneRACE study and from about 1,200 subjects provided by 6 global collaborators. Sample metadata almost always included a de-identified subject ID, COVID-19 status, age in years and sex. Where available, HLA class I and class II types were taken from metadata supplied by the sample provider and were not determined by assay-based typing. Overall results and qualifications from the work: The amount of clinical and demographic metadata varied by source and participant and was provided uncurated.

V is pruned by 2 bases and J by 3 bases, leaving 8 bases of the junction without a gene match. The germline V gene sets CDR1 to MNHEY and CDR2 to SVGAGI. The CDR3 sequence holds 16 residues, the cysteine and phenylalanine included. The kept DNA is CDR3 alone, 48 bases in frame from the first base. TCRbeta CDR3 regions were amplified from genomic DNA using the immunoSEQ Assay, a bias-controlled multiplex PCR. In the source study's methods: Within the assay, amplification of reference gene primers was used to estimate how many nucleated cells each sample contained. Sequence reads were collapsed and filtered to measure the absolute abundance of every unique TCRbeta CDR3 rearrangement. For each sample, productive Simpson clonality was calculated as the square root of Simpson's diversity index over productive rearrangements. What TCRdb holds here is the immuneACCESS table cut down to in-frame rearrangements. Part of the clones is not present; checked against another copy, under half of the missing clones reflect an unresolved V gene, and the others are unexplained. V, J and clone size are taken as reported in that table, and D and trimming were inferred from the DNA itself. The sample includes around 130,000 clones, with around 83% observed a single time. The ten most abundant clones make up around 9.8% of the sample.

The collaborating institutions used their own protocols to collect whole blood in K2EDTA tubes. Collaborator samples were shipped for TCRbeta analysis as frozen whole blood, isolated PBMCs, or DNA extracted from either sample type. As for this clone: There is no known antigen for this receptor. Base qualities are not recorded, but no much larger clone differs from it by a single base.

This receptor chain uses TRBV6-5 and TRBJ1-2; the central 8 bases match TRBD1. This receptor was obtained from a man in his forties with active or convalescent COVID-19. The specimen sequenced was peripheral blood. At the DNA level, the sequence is TGTGCCAGCAGTTACGTCGCAGGGGGCAAATACTATGGCTACACCTTC. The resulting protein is CASSYVAGGKYYGYTF.